This note documents a single T cell receptor beta chain sequence. Its antigen is not known. This sample was taken from a study of cytomegalovirus exposure and HLA in healthy donors. At the level of the study: In terms of ancestry, the Caucasian-associated cluster contained 75% to 85% of the 300 to 400 genotyped donors. Study-level findings and limits: Accurate prediction of HLA-A and HLA-B alleles (for most subjects) was reportedly achieved from TCR beta sequences.

Primers: 60 Vbeta forward and 13 Jbeta reverse. The repertoire was sequenced with immunoSEQ multiplex PCR; TCRdb's copy has only in-frame clones and lacks some. In the table there are 150,000 or so clones, 70% to 80% of which are singletons. This receptor was obtained from a man aged 40-49 years in good health and CMV-seropositive. The sequenced sample consisted of PBMCs.

CDR3 amino acids: CASSFRTGSPLIPSGANVLTF. As DNA, the CDR3 is TGTGCCAGTAGTTTCCGGACAGGTTCCCCTCTCATCCCCTCTGGGGCCAACGTCCTGACTTTC. V is TRBV19 and J is TRBJ2-6; 7 bases align to TRBD1. Germline V gives CDR1 LNHDA, CDR2 SQIVND (reference sequence). The CDR3 is made up of 21 amino acids. Trimming at V came to 5 bases and at J to 0 bases, leaving 19 bases not matched to a gene. The full variable domain, its missing parts supplied by reference TRBV19 and TRBJ2-6, is DGGITQSPKYLFRKEGQNVTLSCEQNLNHDAMYWYRQDPGQGLRLIYYSQIVNDFQKGDIAEGYSVSREKKESFPLTVTSAQKNPTAFYLCASSFRTGSPLIPSGANVLTFGAGSRLTVL.